These T cell receptor beta chains were read from a single sample in a study of T cells in Graves' hyperthyroidism and ophthalmopathy. One entry per CDR3 protein, called by TCRdb with MiXCR from the multiplex PCR reads. Seen here are more than 95,000 distinct CDR3 sequences, roughly 50% observed once, and the top ten hold about 25%. Source material: blood. The source is a man aged 35-49 years with Graves' hyperthyroidism. The CDR3 runs from the conserved cysteine through the conserved F or W. D genes are given only for firm matches. Size is omitted from some rows. Given values are once, few, many or a class for expanded clones.

CDR3 DNA: TGTGCCAGCGCGACTAGCGGGAGTACGGGAGATACGCAGTATTTT
CDR3 protein: CASATSGSTGDTQYF
CDR3 length: 15
V gene: TRBV2
clone size: few
J gene: TRBJ2-3
D gene: TRBD2

CDR3 DNA: TGTGCCAGCAGGGAGGGGGGGACCAAGGAGCAGTACTTC
CDR3 protein: CASREGGTKEQYF
CDR3 length: 13
V gene: TRBV6-1
clone size: .
J gene: TRBJ2-7
D gene: .

CDR3 DNA: TGCAGTGCACCAACTGGGGCGGGATACGAAGCTTTCTTT
CDR3 protein: CSAPTGAGYEAFF
CDR3 length: 13
V gene: TRBV20-1
clone size: few
J gene: TRBJ1-1
D gene: .

CDR3 DNA: TGTGCCAGCAGCCAAGGGGGGAGGGCTGAAGCTTTCTTT
CDR3 protein: CASSQGGRAEAFF
CDR3 length: 13
V gene: TRBV3-1
clone size: few
J gene: TRBJ1-1
D gene: .

CDR3 DNA: TGTGCCACCTCTAGGGCATCGGGAGAAAATGAAAAACTGTTTTTT
CDR3 protein: CATSRASGENEKLFF
CDR3 length: 15
V gene: TRBV24-1
clone size: once
J gene: TRBJ1-4
D gene: .

CDR3 DNA: TGTGCCACCAGCAGAGACGGTGAGGGAATGGACACTGAAGCTTTCTTT
CDR3 protein: CATSRDGEGMDTEAFF
CDR3 length: 16
V gene: TRBV15
clone size: many
J gene: TRBJ1-1
D gene: .

CDR3 DNA: TGTGCCAGCAGCTCACCGGGACCCAATCAGCAGTTCTTC
CDR3 protein: CASSSPGPNQQFF
CDR3 length: 13
V gene: TRBV7-2
clone size: .
J gene: TRBJ2-1
D gene: .

CDR3 DNA: TGCGCCAGCAGCCGCGTAGTGAGCGGCATTAGCACAGATACGCAGTATTTT
CDR3 protein: CASSRVVSGISTDTQYF
CDR3 length: 17
V gene: TRBV5-1
clone size: many
J gene: TRBJ2-3
D gene: .

CDR3 DNA: TGTGCCAGCGCTCCGCCAGGAGAAAAACTGTTTTTT
CDR3 protein: CASAPPGEKLFF
CDR3 length: 12
V gene: TRBV6-6
clone size: many
J gene: TRBJ1-4
D gene: .

CDR3 DNA: TGTGCCAGCAGCTTACGGGACAGGGAAGATGGCTACACCTTC
CDR3 protein: CASSLRDREDGYTF
CDR3 length: 14
V gene: TRBV7-8
clone size: few
J gene: TRBJ1-2
D gene: TRBD1

CDR3 DNA: TGTGCCAGCAGTTACGCCGAGGGGTGGGAGCAGTACTTC
CDR3 protein: CASSYAEGWEQYF
CDR3 length: 13
V gene: TRBV6-5
clone size: many
J gene: TRBJ2-7
D gene: .

CDR3 DNA: TGCAGTGCTAGGAGAGCTAGCGGGGGGGCTGGTGAGCAGTTCTTC
CDR3 protein: CSARRASGGAGEQFF
CDR3 length: 15
V gene: TRBV20-1
clone size: many
J gene: TRBJ2-1
D gene: TRBD2

CDR3 DNA: TGTGCCAGCAGACCATTCGACATGGGGAGATACAATGAGCAGTTCTTC
CDR3 protein: CASRPFDMGRYNEQFF
CDR3 length: 16
V gene: TRBV12-3/TRBV12-4
clone size: once
J gene: TRBJ2-1
D gene: .

CDR3 DNA: TGTGCCACTCCTCGGTACAGCGGAAACACCATATATTTT
CDR3 protein: CATPRYSGNTIYF
CDR3 length: 13
V gene: TRBV3-1
clone size: .
J gene: TRBJ1-3
D gene: .

CDR3 DNA: TGTGCCAGCAGCTACACCGGCACCCAAGATACGCAGTATTTT
CDR3 protein: CASSYTGTQDTQYF
CDR3 length: 14
V gene: TRBV7-2
clone size: many
J gene: TRBJ2-3
D gene: .

CDR3 DNA: TGTGCCAGCAGTTCCTACCCAAAGACACCGGTGGAGGAAAAACTGTTTTTT
CDR3 protein: CASSSYPKTPVEEKLFF
CDR3 length: 17
V gene: TRBV12-3/TRBV12-4
clone size: many
J gene: TRBJ1-4
D gene: .

CDR3 DNA: TGTGCCAGCAGTGTACAGCGGAGGAATCAGCCCCAGCATTTT
CDR3 protein: CASSVQRRNQPQHF
CDR3 length: 14
V gene: TRBV6-4
clone size: many
J gene: TRBJ1-5
D gene: .

CDR3 DNA: TGTGCCATCAGTGAGGGGAATTCTAACTATGGCTACACCTTC
CDR3 protein: CAISEGNSNYGYTF
CDR3 length: 14
V gene: TRBV10-3
clone size: .
J gene: TRBJ1-2
D gene: .

CDR3 DNA: TGTGCCACCAGTGATTTCTCCACAGACCAAGATACGCAGTTCTTC
CDR3 protein: CATSDFSTDQDTQFF
CDR3 length: 15
V gene: TRBV24-1
clone size: .
J gene: TRBJ2-1
D gene: .

CDR3 DNA: TGCAGCGTTTCTGAGCAGGTACGACAGCCCCAGCATTTT
CDR3 protein: CSVSEQVRQPQHF
CDR3 length: 13
V gene: TRBV29-1
clone size: few
J gene: TRBJ1-5
D gene: .

CDR3 DNA: TGTGCCAGCACGGGGCAGGGGGAGCCTTCTGGGGCCAACGTCCTGACTTTC
CDR3 protein: CASTGQGEPSGANVLTF
CDR3 length: 17
V gene: TRBV6-1
clone size: few
J gene: TRBJ2-6
D gene: TRBD1

CDR3 DNA: TGTGCCAGCAGCTCCGGGACTAGGGGCGAGCAGTACTTC
CDR3 protein: CASSSGTRGEQYF
CDR3 length: 13
V gene: TRBV7-6
clone size: many
J gene: TRBJ2-7
D gene: TRBD2

CDR3 DNA: TGCGCCAGCAGCTTGGGCCAACAGGGGGCGGCTTTCTTT
CDR3 protein: CASSLGQQGAAFF
CDR3 length: 13
V gene: TRBV5-1
clone size: .
J gene: TRBJ1-1
D gene: TRBD1

CDR3 DNA: TGTGCCAGCAGCCAAAGGACAGGGTACGTCTATGGCTACACCTTC
CDR3 protein: CASSQRTGYVYGYTF
CDR3 length: 15
V gene: TRBV7-3
clone size: .
J gene: TRBJ1-2
D gene: TRBD1

CDR3 DNA: TGTGCCACCAGTAGGGATCTCGCGGTAGCCGGCTACACCTTC
CDR3 protein: CATSRDLAVAGYTF
CDR3 length: 14
V gene: TRBV15
clone size: .
J gene: TRBJ1-2
D gene: .

CDR3 DNA: TGTGCCAGCGGCCGGGGCACCTACCCCTACGAGCAGTACTTC
CDR3 protein: CASGRGTYPYEQYF
CDR3 length: 14
V gene: TRBV6-5
clone size: many
J gene: TRBJ2-7
D gene: .

CDR3 DNA: TGTGCCAGCAGCTCCACGACAGGGTATGGCTACACCTTC
CDR3 protein: CASSSTTGYGYTF
CDR3 length: 13
V gene: TRBV7-3
clone size: .
J gene: TRBJ1-2
D gene: TRBD1

CDR3 DNA: TGTGCCAGCAGCCTAAGCTGGACAACTGGAAACACCATATATTTT
CDR3 protein: CASSLSWTTGNTIYF
CDR3 length: 15
V gene: TRBV7-8
clone size: many
J gene: TRBJ1-3
D gene: .

CDR3 DNA: TGTGCCTGGAGTGGGATCACTCGAGATACGCAGTATTTT
CDR3 protein: CAWSGITRDTQYF
CDR3 length: 13
V gene: TRBV30
clone size: few
J gene: TRBJ2-3
D gene: .

CDR3 DNA: TGTGCCAGCAGTTGGGGGGAAAGGGATGTGAGCAATCAGCCCCAGCATTTT
CDR3 protein: CASSWGERDVSNQPQHF
CDR3 length: 17
V gene: TRBV2
clone size: many
J gene: TRBJ1-5
D gene: .

CDR3 DNA: TGTGCCAGTAGGAAACTAGCGGGGGAAAATTCACCCCTCCACTTT
CDR3 protein: CASRKLAGENSPLHF
CDR3 length: 15
V gene: TRBV19
clone size: .
J gene: TRBJ1-6
D gene: .

CDR3 DNA: TGTGCCAGCGAAACCGGGACTAGCACAGATACGCAGTATTTT
CDR3 protein: CASETGTSTDTQYF
CDR3 length: 14
V gene: TRBV6-6
clone size: many
J gene: TRBJ2-3
D gene: .

CDR3 DNA: TGTGCCATCAGTGGGGATCAGTCCTATGAGCAGTTCTTC
CDR3 protein: CAISGDQSYEQFF
CDR3 length: 13
V gene: TRBV10-3
clone size: .
J gene: TRBJ2-1
D gene: .

CDR3 DNA: TGTGCCTGGAGTGTACTCGGGGGGGAGGCCAACGTCCTGACTTTC
CDR3 protein: CAWSVLGGEANVLTF
CDR3 length: 15
V gene: TRBV30
clone size: .
J gene: TRBJ2-6
D gene: TRBD2

CDR3 DNA: TGTGCCAGCGGTTCAGGGAGAGAAGCTTTCTTT
CDR3 protein: CASGSGREAFF
CDR3 length: 11
V gene: TRBV7-9
clone size: many
J gene: TRBJ1-1
D gene: .

CDR3 DNA: TGTGCCAGCTCAGGCAGGGGGAGTTACGAGCAGTACTTC
CDR3 protein: CASSGRGSYEQYF
CDR3 length: 13
V gene: TRBV18
clone size: .
J gene: TRBJ2-7
D gene: TRBD1

CDR3 DNA: TGCGCCAGCAGCCAAGTAAACAGGGTGAGGAATGAGCAGTTCTTC
CDR3 protein: CASSQVNRVRNEQFF
CDR3 length: 15
V gene: TRBV4-1
clone size: many
J gene: TRBJ2-1
D gene: .

CDR3 DNA: TGTGCCAGCAGCTTAGGCTTGGGAGAGGACACCGGGGAGCTGTTTTTT
CDR3 protein: CASSLGLGEDTGELFF
CDR3 length: 16
V gene: TRBV11-3
clone size: many
J gene: TRBJ2-2
D gene: .

CDR3 DNA: TGCGCCAGCAGCCGTTGGGCCGGACTAGCGAACAATGAGCAGTTCTTC
CDR3 protein: CASSRWAGLANNEQFF
CDR3 length: 16
V gene: TRBV4-1
clone size: many
J gene: TRBJ2-1
D gene: TRBD2

CDR3 DNA: TGTGCTAGTGGTTTGAGAGGGGGAGGTGGAAACACCATATATTTT
CDR3 protein: CASGLRGGGGNTIYF
CDR3 length: 15
V gene: TRBV12-5
clone size: .
J gene: TRBJ1-3
D gene: .

CDR3 DNA: TGTGCCAGCAGCCAAGAATGGGGCAGCCGGTTCTACGAGCAGTACTTC
CDR3 protein: CASSQEWGSRFYEQYF
CDR3 length: 16
V gene: TRBV7-8
clone size: .
J gene: TRBJ2-7
D gene: .

CDR3 DNA: TGCAGCGTTGAAGAGAGGGAGACCCAGTACTTC
CDR3 protein: CSVEERETQYF
CDR3 length: 11
V gene: TRBV29-1
clone size: .
J gene: TRBJ2-5
D gene: .

CDR3 DNA: TGCAGCGTGCTGACTAGCGGGAGGGGAGAGACCCAGTACTTC
CDR3 protein: CSVLTSGRGETQYF
CDR3 length: 14
V gene: TRBV29-1
clone size: many
J gene: TRBJ2-5
D gene: TRBD2

CDR3 DNA: TGTGCCAGCAGTGAAGGGGGAAATCAGCCCCAGCATTTT
CDR3 protein: CASSEGGNQPQHF
CDR3 length: 13
V gene: TRBV6-1
clone size: .
J gene: TRBJ1-5
D gene: .

CDR3 DNA: TGTGCCACCAGCAGCCACAGGACTAGCGGGAGGGATACCTACGAGCAGTACTTC
CDR3 protein: CATSSHRTSGRDTYEQYF
CDR3 length: 18
V gene: TRBV15
clone size: .
J gene: TRBJ2-7
D gene: TRBD2